What follows are 17 T cell receptor beta chains derived from one specimen sequenced in a study of T cell responses to AZD1222 COVID-19 vaccine. Libraries were prepared by immunoSEQ multiplex PCR; TCRdb keeps only in-frame clonotypes and omits some of them. The data contain approximately 100,000 clones, 70% to 90% of them singletons. The sequencing used peripheral blood, collected 28 days after the second AZD1222 dose. The receptors originated from an adult who received the AZD1222 COVID-19 vaccine.

This clone has a handful of counts. The V gene is TRBV11-2, the J gene TRBJ1-1; unclear D gene. Trimming stripped 5 bases from V and 4 bases from J, with 17 bases between. The V gene's germline CDR1 is SGHAT and CDR2 FQNNGV. This CDR3 has 15 residues. The CDR3 loop is CASSQFSVESTEAFF. CDR3 coding DNA: TGTGCCAGCAGCCAATTCTCCGTGGAGAGCACTGAAGCTTTCTTT.

Points on this clone: Sequence at one end of the junction differs from germline and may be a read error. The rearrangement links TRBV15 to TRBJ1-1; D possibly corresponds to TRBD1 (6 bases). The CDR3 length is 14 residues. Germline-derived CDR1 and CDR2 are LNHNV and YYDKDF (reference sequence). CDR3 sequence: CATSRRGLKTEAFF. CDR3 DNA sequence: TGTGCCACCAGCAGAAGGGGGTTGAAGACTGAAGCTTTCTTT.

The rearrangement uses TRBV5-1 and TRBJ1-2; TRBD1 might be the D (5 bases). The CDR3 runs 14 residues. Germline V gene data show CDR1 as SGHRS and CDR2 as YFSETQ. V was shortened by 4 bases and J by 0 bases, with 10 bases between the two germline ends. Here the CDR3 reads CASSPQTANYGYTF. DNA for the CDR3: TGCGCCAGCAGCCCACAGACAGCTAACTATGGCTACACCTTC. The whole variable domain, remainder taken from reference TRBV5-1 and TRBJ1-2, is KAGVTQTPRYLIKTRGQQVTLSCSPISGHRSVSWYQQTPGQGLQFLFEYFSETQRNKGNFPGRFSGRQFSNSRSEMNVSTLELGDSALYLCASSPQTANYGYTFGSGTRLTVV.

The chain joins TRBV6-5 to TRBJ1-1; weak D call: TRBD1 (6 bases). CDR3 length: 15 amino acids. V lost 3 bases to trimming and J lost 7 bases, with 18 bases between them. Germline loops: CDR1 MNHEY, CDR2 SVGAGI. The CDR3 here is CASSYGGGRGDEAFF. The CDR3 nucleotides read TGTGCCAGCAGTTATGGCGGGGGCCGGGGGGATGAAGCTTTCTTT.

The genes are TRBV18 and TRBJ2-2, with D perhaps matching TRBD1 (6 bases). V was cut by 1 base and J by 0 bases, with 9 bases left in between. CDR1 and CDR2 from the germline V gene are KGHSH and LQKENI. This CDR3 region has 16 residues. The CDR3 DNA is TGTGCCAGCTCACCACAGCGGACAGCGAACACCGGGGAGCTGTTTTTT. Its translation: CASSPQRTANTGELFF.

CDR3 region: CASSLVAGEINTEAFF. The CDR3 DNA is TGTGCCAGCAGCTTAGTAGCGGGGGAGATCAACACTGAAGCTTTCTTT. This rearrangement joins TRBV7-6 to TRBJ1-1; TRBD1 is a possible D gene (5 bases). Germline CDR1 is SGHVS and CDR2 is FNYEAQ. The CDR3 contains 16 residues. With 1 base removed from V and 2 bases from J, the gap between germline ends came to 14 bases.

V and J are TRBV5-1 and TRBJ1-4; 7 nucleotides line up with TRBD1. CDR3 length: 14 residues. Germline loops: CDR1 SGHRS, CDR2 YFSETQ. The J segment lost 8 bases and the V segment lost 4 bases, leaving 8 bases of the junction unmatched. The CDR3 here is CASSESTGVEKLFF. As DNA, the CDR3 is TGCGCCAGCAGCGAGAGTACAGGGGTGGAAAAACTGTTTTTT.

In its sample, this clone was seen a few times. This sequence joins TRBV7-9 and TRBJ2-3; tentatively, D is TRBD1 (6 bases). The V end was cut by 11 bases, the J end by 2 bases, with 17 bases between. Germline V gene sequence: CDR1 SEHNR, CDR2 FQNEAQ (reference sequence). This CDR3 has 14 residues. CDR3 sequence (DNA): TGTGCCGGAACCCGGCAGGGGTCCACAGATACGCAGTATTTT. This codes for CAGTRQGSTDTQYF.

The chain couples TRBV30 to TRBJ1-3; possibly TRBD1 for D (6 bases). The germline V gene has CDR1 GTSNPN and CDR2 SVGIG (reference sequence). Between the trimmed V and J ends, which lost 4 bases and 0 bases, there was a span of 13 bases. This CDR3 has 15 amino acids. The CDR3 loop reads CAWNKNRVSGNTIYF. The CDR3 DNA follows: TGTGCCTGGAATAAAAACAGGGTCTCTGGAAACACCATATATTTT.

This chain uses TRBV5-5 with TRBJ1-2, with 11 bases aligning to TRBD1. The CDR3 is made up of 15 amino acids. Germline V gene data show CDR1 as SGHKS and CDR2 as YYEKEE (reference sequence). The V gene end was trimmed by 4 bases and the J gene end by 1 base; junction bases not matched to a gene: 3. As DNA, the CDR3 is TGTGCCAGCAGCACCGGGACAGGGGGTAACTATGGCTACACCTTC. As protein: CASSTGTGGNYGYTF. Filled out from reference TRBV5-5 and TRBJ1-2, the complete variable domain reads DAGVTQSPTHLIKTRGQQVTLRCSPISGHKSVSWYQQVLGQGPQFIFQYYEKEERGRGNFPDRFSARQFPNYSSELNVNALLLGDSALYLCASSTGTGGNYGYTFGSGTRLTVV.

The chain employs TRBV7-3 and TRBJ2-5; D call uncertain. Germline values: CDR1 SGHTA, CDR2 FQGTGA. Trimming shortened V by 4 bases and J by 1 base, and 7 bases separated the two germline ends. The CDR3 extends over 13 amino acids. The chain's CDR3 is CASSSGFQETQYF. The CDR3 coding sequence is TGTGCCAGCAGCTCGGGTTTCCAAGAGACCCAGTACTTC. Combining the CDR3 with reference TRBV7-3 and TRBJ2-5 gives the whole variable domain GAGVSQTPSNKVTEKGKYVELRCDPISGHTALYWYRQSLGQGPEFLIYFQGTGAADDSGLPNDRFFAVRPEGSVSTLKIQRTERGDSAVYLCASSSGFQETQYFGPGTRLLVL.

Only a few counts were recorded for this clone. The chain is built from TRBV2 and TRBJ2-7; 9 bases match TRBD2. Germline CDR1 and CDR2: SNHLY and FYNNEI. The CDR3 has 17 amino acids. Trimming at V came to 4 bases and at J to 0 bases, leaving 10 bases not matched to a gene. CDR3 sequence: CASSGISGGPDSYEQYF. CDR3 DNA: TGTGCCAGCAGTGGGATTAGCGGGGGCCCTGACTCCTACGAGCAGTACTTC.

V is TRBV2 and J is TRBJ2-1, with TRBD1 identical over 7 bases. Trimming took 6 bases from V and 3 from J; bases not matched to a gene: 2. This CDR3 comprises 13 residues. The germline V gene encodes CDR1 SNHLY and CDR2 FYNNEI. The CDR3 here is CASRGDSYNEQFF. The DNA for the CDR3 is TGTGCCAGCAGAGGGGACAGCTACAATGAGCAGTTCTTC.

This chain connects TRBV9 to TRBJ2-7; 8 nucleotides agree with TRBD2. The V gene end was trimmed by 0 bases and the J gene end by 3 bases; junction bases not matched to a gene: 8. Germline lookup yields CDR1 SGDLS and CDR2 YYNGEE. The length of the CDR3 is 16 residues. CDR3 protein: CASSVGSSGSSYEQYF. The CDR3 DNA reads TGTGCCAGCAGCGTAGGGTCTAGCGGGTCTAGCTACGAGCAGTACTTC.

The chain is built from TRBV9 and TRBJ2-5; TRBD2 aligns across 14 bases. V lost 4 bases and J lost 2; bases outside the gene matches: 4. The CDR3 contains 16 residues. The V gene's germline CDR1 is SGDLS and CDR2 YYNGEE. The CDR3 sequence is CASSFRLAGGQETQYF. The DNA for the CDR3 is TGTGCCAGCAGCTTTCGACTAGCGGGGGGGCAAGAGACCCAGTACTTC.

Worth noting for this clone: Distinct nucleotide sequences in the sample also encode this CDR3. The rearrangement joins TRBV19 to TRBJ1-2, with a weak D call TRBD1 (6 bases). Per the germline V gene, CDR1 is LNHDA and CDR2 is SQIVND (reference sequence). V was shortened by 6 bases and J by 2 bases, with 10 bases between the two germline ends. The CDR3 sequence is 13 residues long. The CDR3 spells CASSPTGNYGYTF. CDR3 bases: TGTGCCAGTAGCCCTACAGGGAACTATGGCTACACCTTC.

Only one count was recorded for this clone. The gene calls are TRBV7-9 and TRBJ1-1; perhaps TRBD1 as D (5 bases). Trimming stripped 5 bases from V and 4 bases from J, with 20 bases between. In germline, CDR1 is SEHNR, CDR2 FQNEAQ (reference sequence). The CDR3 has 16 residues. Here the CDR3 DNA reads TGTGCCAGCAGCCCTAGGGTAGTAGGGGTGAGCACTGAAGCTTTCTTT. Translating gives CASSPRVVGVSTEAFF.